The 9 T cell receptor beta chains below all came from one sample that was sequenced in a study of T cells after yellow fever vaccination (dated by TCRdb to the late 2010s). Read against the paper, the sample's treatment or condition label means: live attenuated yellow fever vaccine strain. The method was 5' RACE. TCRdb lists the instrument as Illumina HiSeq 2500. The public reads were reanalyzed by TCRdb: fastp trimming at Q25, MiXCR alignment, in-frame beta chains only. Identical CDR3 proteins give one entry, which carries the most common genes and DNA. A total of about 400,000 distinct CDR3 sequences appear in this sample, roughly 6.2% of them only once. The ten largest clonotypes hold 15% of the sample. Sequences were derived from PBMCs, sampled 5 days after the yellow fever booster vaccination. These receptors came from a man aged 25-45 years who received the YFV17D yellow fever vaccine.

In its sample, this clonotype was seen a few times. The chain combines TRBV20-1 with TRBJ1-5; 9 bases are a match to TRBD1. This CDR3 region has 14 residues. Germline CDR1 is DFQATT and CDR2 is SNEGSKA (reference sequence). The V and J ends lost 6 bases and 7 bases, in that order; junction bases with no gene match: 10. Here the CDR3 DNA reads TGCAGTGCCATAACAGGGGGCGCATCCCAGCCCCAGCATTTT. Translated, it gives CSAITGGASQPQHF.

V usage is TRBV5-4 and J usage is TRBJ2-2, with D perhaps TRBD1 or TRBD2 (5 bases each). The germline V gene has CDR1 SGHNT and CDR2 YYREEE (reference sequence). CDR3 size: 15 residues. With 4 bases removed from V and 2 bases from J, the gap between germline ends came to 12 bases. The CDR3 DNA is TGTGCCAGCAGCAAGGGACGGGGAAACACCGGGGAGCTGTTTTTT. Its protein product is CASSKGRGNTGELFF.

This clonotype was counted only a few times. The J gene is TRBJ2-5, the V gene TRBV12-3 or TRBV12-4, with 11 nucleotides matching TRBD2. Losses at the gene ends were 6 bases for V and 2 bases for J; bases not matched to a gene: 2. The CDR3 covers 14 residues. CDR3 DNA sequence: TGTGCCAGCAGGACTAGCGGGACACAAGAGACCCAGTACTTC. Amino acids: CASRTSGTQETQYF.

This clonotype has at least ten counts. The chain carries TRBV10-3 and TRBJ2-1; D gene ambiguous. V lost 3 bases to trimming and J lost 3 bases, with 9 bases between them. Germline assignment: CDR1 ENHRY and CDR2 SYGVKD. The CDR3 contains 14 residues. Here the CDR3 reads CAISDEALYNEQFF. CDR3 coding DNA: TGTGCCATCAGTGACGAGGCACTCTACAATGAGCAGTTCTTC.

In its sample, this clonotype was seen a few times. This chain uses TRBV7-9 with TRBJ2-4; D is undetermined. V was cut by 2 bases and J by 8 bases, with 10 bases left in between. CDR1 is SEHNR and CDR2 is FQNEAQ in the germline V gene (reference sequence). The CDR3 consists of 13 residues. The CDR3 loop is CASSLRPHDIQYF. CDR3 DNA sequence: TGTGCCAGCAGCTTAAGGCCCCACGACATTCAGTACTTC.

This clonotype was seen a handful of times. The chain employs TRBV18 and TRBJ2-1; a weak D match, TRBD2 (5 bases). Germline values: CDR1 KGHSH, CDR2 LQKENI. CDR3 length: 20 amino acids. V lost 2 bases, J lost 0 bases, and 23 bases lay in between. CDR3 sequence: CASSPFGEPDFLSSYNEQFF. CDR3 sequence (DNA): TGTGCCAGCTCACCATTCGGGGAGCCCGACTTTTTGAGCTCCTACAATGAGCAGTTCTTC.

The chain is built from TRBV3-1 and TRBJ2-1, with 7 bases aligning to TRBD1. Germline CDR1 LGHDT, CDR2 YNNKEL (reference sequence). This CDR3 region has 15 residues. J gave up 7 bases and V 4 bases, and 10 bases lay outside the gene matches. The CDR3 DNA is TGTGCCAGCAGCCTACGACAGGGAATAGGGAATGAGCAGTTCTTC. Protein product: CASSLRQGIGNEQFF.

Turning to this clonotype: Relative to the germline gene, one junction end is altered; a read error may explain this. J is TRBJ2-3 and V is TRBV3-1, with 7 bases identical to TRBD2. This CDR3 is built from 15 residues. Germline V gene lookup returns CDR1 LGHDT and CDR2 YNNKEL (reference sequence). CDR3 bases: TGTGCCTGCAGCCGGGGCGGGAGTTCCACAGATACGCAGTATTTT. This encodes CACSRGGSSTDTQYF.

This clonotype was detected ten times or more. The CDR3 DNA reads TGTGCCAGCAGTTTTGAGGGGGCACTGTTTTTT. Translation: CASSFEGALFF. The chain is built from TRBV12-3 or TRBV12-4 and TRBJ1-4; TRBD1 matches at 7 bases. The CDR3 has 11 amino acids. The junction had 2 bases not matched to a gene; V was cut back by 3 bases and J by 13 bases.